What follows is one TCR beta chain and its context. The target antigen is unknown. The PCR contained 60 Vbeta and 13 Jbeta primers. Method: immunoSEQ multiplex PCR; TCRdb's copy keeps in-frame clones and lacks some. Among fewer than 100,000 clones, more than 70% were seen once, and the ten largest hold roughly 3.8%. The CDR3 is 14 amino acids. V lost 3 bases and J lost 4, with 12 bases in between. Germline V lookup: CDR1 SGHRS, CDR2 YFSETQ. This sample is drawn from a study of cytomegalovirus exposure and HLA in healthy donors. About the research overall: Membership in the Caucasian-associated ancestry cluster was found for 75% to 90% of 300 to 500 genotyped donors. Study results and caveats: When a later analysis compared HLA-associated TCR beta chains with equally common others, the HLA-associated chains turned out to be more clonally expanded and to have lower generation probabilities. Rare TCR sequences predominated, though certain public TCRs were found in many donors. Later analysis identified a missense DCLRE1C variant that was linked to TCR beta V- and J-gene trimming.

The gene calls are TRBV5-1 and TRBJ2-3; D may be TRBD1 (6 bases). Sequences were obtained from PBMCs. This receptor was obtained from a woman aged 40-49 years in good health and CMV-seronegative. The CDR3 here is CASSSGGGPDTQYF. CDR3 coding DNA: TGCGCCAGCAGCTCGGGTGGGGGCCCAGATACGCAGTATTTT.